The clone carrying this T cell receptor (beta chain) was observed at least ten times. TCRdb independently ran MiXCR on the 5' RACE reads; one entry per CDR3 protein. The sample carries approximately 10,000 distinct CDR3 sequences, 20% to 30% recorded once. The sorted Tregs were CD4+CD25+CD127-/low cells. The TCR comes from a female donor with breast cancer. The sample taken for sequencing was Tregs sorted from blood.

CDR3 coding DNA: TGTGCCAGCAGTCGATCGGCGGGGAACACTGAAGCTTTCTTT. Amino acid sequence: CASSRSAGNTEAFF. The rearrangement links TRBV12-3 or TRBV12-4 to TRBJ1-1; no reliable D call. This CDR3 comprises 14 residues. The V and J ends lost 5 bases and 1 base respectively, with 11 bases between them.